These T cell receptor beta chains were read from a single sample in a study of cytomegalovirus exposure and HLA in healthy donors. Assay: immunoSEQ multiplex PCR; the TCRdb copy retains only in-frame clones and omits some. Found here are some 200,000 clones, about 78% of them singletons; the top ten hold less than 3%. Sequencing was done on a sample of PBMCs. The receptor source for this set is a young woman in good health and CMV-seronegative. Each CDR3 is given with its conserved first and last residue. A D gene is named only where the DNA matches it firmly. Clone size is given for some rows only: seen once, a few or many times, or a class if the clone is expanded.

V gene	clone size	J gene	D gene	CDR3 protein	CDR3 DNA
TRBV5-1	once	TRBJ2-5	.	CASSFNSQETQYF	TGCGCCAGCAGCTTTAACAGTCAAGAGACCCAGTACTTC
TRBV18	.	TRBJ2-1	.	CASSPPGGASSYNEQFF	TGTGCCAGCTCACCCCCCGGAGGGGCGAGCTCCTACAATGAGCAGTTCTTC
TRBV7-9	.	TRBJ2-3	.	CASSPLGGSTDTQYF	TGTGCCAGCAGCCCCCTCGGTGGTAGCACAGATACGCAGTATTTT
TRBV5-1	once	TRBJ2-1	.	CASSSQGDEQFF	TGCGCCAGCAGCTCCCAGGGCGATGAGCAGTTCTTC
TRBV18	.	TRBJ2-7	TRBD1	CASSPSDRQYEQYF	TGTGCCAGCTCACCATCGGACAGGCAATACGAGCAGTACTTC
TRBV5-1	few	TRBJ1-4	.	CASSPWAHEKLFF	TGCGCCAGCAGCCCTTGGGCCCATGAAAAACTGTTTTTT
TRBV5-6	few	TRBJ1-2	.	CASSLVAGVNYGYTF	TGTGCCAGCAGCTTGGTGGCAGGGGTTAACTATGGCTACACCTTC
TRBV27	.	TRBJ1-5	TRBD1	CASSLWGAGGKLWPQHF	TGTGCCAGCAGTTTATGGGGGGCAGGGGGTAAATTATGGCCCCAGCATTTT
TRBV7-7	.	TRBJ2-1	.	CASSLNFGEQFF	TGTGCCAGCAGCTTAAATTTCGGTGAGCAGTTCTTC
TRBV5-1	.	TRBJ1-4	.	CASSSDPGGHEKLFF	TGCGCCAGCAGCTCTGACCCAGGAGGTCATGAAAAACTGTTTTTT
TRBV5-4	.	TRBJ2-1	.	CASSKQALDEQFF	TGTGCCAGCAGCAAACAGGCGTTGGATGAGCAGTTCTTC
TRBV19	once	TRBJ2-7	.	CASSIRLVAFGEQYF	TGTGCCAGTAGTATTAGGCTAGTGGCTTTCGGCGAGCAGTACTTC
TRBV6-1	.	TRBJ1-5	.	CASSGSGISNQPQHF	TGTGCCAGCAGTGGATCGGGTATTAGCAATCAGCCCCAGCATTTT
TRBV4-1	.	TRBJ2-3	TRBD2	CASSQDWRGDYTDTQYF	TGCGCCAGCAGCCAAGATTGGCGGGGGGACTACACAGATACGCAGTATTTT
TRBV7-8	.	TRBJ2-1	.	CASSLAGGIGHNEQFF	TGTGCCAGCAGCTTAGCCGGGGGAATAGGGCACAATGAGCAGTTCTTC
TRBV6-6	.	TRBJ2-7	TRBD1	CASSYTPGTETYEQYF	TGTGCCAGCAGTTATACTCCCGGGACAGAGACCTACGAGCAGTACTTC
TRBV5-1	few	TRBJ2-6	.	CASSFDSSGANVLTF	TGCGCCAGCAGCTTTGACAGCTCTGGGGCCAACGTCCTGACTTTC
TRBV6-1	.	TRBJ2-7	.	CASSEGGTTYEQYF	TGTGCCAGCAGTGAAGGGGGCACCACCTACGAGCAGTACTTC
TRBV18	.	TRBJ2-7	.	CASSPRDSYEQYF	TGTGCCAGCTCACCCCGCGACTCCTACGAGCAGTACTTC
TRBV30	.	TRBJ2-5	TRBD2	CAWSGLGRGGRETQYF	TGTGCCTGGAGTGGTTTAGGGCGGGGGGGCCGAGAGACCCAGTACTTC
TRBV6-1	few	TRBJ1-4	TRBD1	CASSEARGLTNEKLFF	TGTGCCAGCAGTGAGGCCAGGGGGCTTACTAATGAAAAACTGTTTTTT
TRBV6-1	.	TRBJ1-5	.	CASSPGRANQPQHF	TGTGCCAGCAGCCCAGGGAGGGCTAATCAGCCCCAGCATTTT
TRBV5-1	.	TRBJ2-3	.	CASSGSESRGTQYF	TGCGCCAGCAGCGGAAGCGAGAGTCGAGGTACGCAGTATTTT
TRBV2	once	TRBJ2-5	TRBD1	CASRDRGETQYF	TGTGCCAGCAGAGACAGGGGGGAGACCCAGTACTTC
TRBV13	few	TRBJ2-3	.	CASSPPGGAHTQYF	TGTGCCAGCAGCCCCCCGGGCGGGGCCCATACGCAGTATTTT
TRBV6-5	.	TRBJ2-2	TRBD2	CASQQRGYTGELFF	TGTGCCAGCCAGCAGCGGGGGTACACCGGGGAGCTGTTTTTT
TRBV19	.	TRBJ2-4	.	CASSTSGGGGSPHF	TGTGCCAGTAGTACCTCCGGTGGTGGGGGCAGTCCCCACTTC
TRBV11-2	.	TRBJ2-5	.	CASTENRETQYF	TGTGCCAGCACCGAAAACCGGGAGACCCAGTACTTC
TRBV28	once	TRBJ1-5	TRBD1	CASSSQGAGRSNQPQHF	TGTGCCAGCAGTTCACAGGGGGCTGGTAGGAGCAATCAGCCCCAGCATTTT
TRBV5-6	.	TRBJ2-5	.	CASSPPDRQETQYF	TGTGCCAGCAGCCCCCCTGACAGACAAGAGACCCAGTACTTC
TRBV9	.	TRBJ1-1	.	CASSVGGQGNTEAFF	TGTGCCAGCAGCGTAGGGGGGCAGGGGAACACTGAAGCTTTCTTT
TRBV5-1	.	TRBJ2-1	.	CASSLVGASPYNEQFF	TGCGCCAGCAGCTTGGTAGGGGCATCGCCCTACAATGAGCAGTTCTTC
TRBV19	.	TRBJ1-1	.	CASIRTDHFEAFF	TGTGCCAGTATTAGGACAGACCACTTCGAAGCTTTCTTT
TRBV5-4	.	TRBJ1-1	.	CASSLGGHNTEAFF	TGTGCCAGCAGCTTGGGGGGGCACAACACTGAAGCTTTCTTT
TRBV5-8	once	TRBJ1-2	TRBD1	CASSPRGRASGYTF	TGTGCCAGCAGCCCAAGGGGGCGGGCGAGCGGCTACACCTTC
TRBV13	once	TRBJ2-7	.	CASSLGTAYEQYF	TGTGCCAGCAGCCTCGGGACTGCCTACGAGCAGTACTTC
TRBV4-1	few	TRBJ2-7	.	CASSRSNFRGASPLAIYEQYF	TGCGCCAGCAGCCGCTCTAATTTTCGGGGGGCCTCACCCCTGGCCATCTACGAGCAGTACTTC
TRBV4-2	.	TRBJ1-6	TRBD1	CASSPAPGQGRDNSPLHF	TGTGCCAGCAGTCCCGCCCCGGGACAGGGGCGCGATAATTCACCCCTCCACTTT
TRBV7-9	.	TRBJ2-4	.	CASSPLNPKNIQYF	TGTGCCAGCAGCCCCCTAAACCCTAAAAACATTCAGTACTTC
TRBV6-6	few	TRBJ1-6	TRBD1	CASSYYGQGGNSPLHF	TGTGCCAGCAGTTACTACGGACAGGGAGGTAATTCACCCCTCCACTTT
TRBV14	few	TRBJ1-6	.	CASSQDIFYSPLHF	TGTGCCAGCAGCCAAGATATCTTTTATTCACCCCTCCACTTT
TRBV5-8	.	TRBJ1-1	TRBD1	CASSQDRYTEAFF	TGTGCCAGCAGTCAGGACAGGTACACTGAAGCTTTCTTT
TRBV7-9	.	TRBJ2-3	.	CASSLGGGADTQYF	TGTGCCAGCAGCTTAGGAGGGGGAGCAGATACGCAGTATTTT
TRBV9	.	TRBJ2-7	.	CASSVGSSYEQYF	TGTGCCAGCAGCGTAGGGAGCTCCTACGAGCAGTACTTC
TRBV5-1	.	TRBJ2-5	.	CASSLGDSRETQYF	TGCGCCAGCAGCTTGGGGGACTCTAGAGAGACCCAGTACTTC
TRBV5-4	few	TRBJ2-2	.	CASSRDSSGTGELFF	TGTGCCAGCAGCCGAGACAGTTCCGGAACCGGGGAGCTGTTTTTT
TRBV5-6	.	TRBJ2-1	.	CASSLGQGRDEQFF	TGTGCCAGCAGCTTAGGGCAGGGCCGGGATGAGCAGTTCTTC
TRBV29-1	.	TRBJ2-5	TRBD1	CSVDGPDRVLGIQETQYF	TGCAGCGTTGACGGCCCGGACAGGGTTTTGGGAATCCAAGAGACCCAGTACTTC
TRBV14	.	TRBJ1-1	.	CASSQTAGGTEAFF	TGTGCCAGCAGCCAGACGGCCGGGGGCACTGAAGCTTTCTTT
TRBV15	.	TRBJ2-1	TRBD2	CAVSGASGFYNEQFF	TGTGCCGTCTCTGGGGCTAGCGGATTCTACAATGAGCAGTTCTTC
TRBV4-1	once	TRBJ1-2	.	CASSPRLANYGYTF	TGCGCCAGCAGCCCTAGGCTAGCTAACTATGGCTACACCTTC
TRBV5-6	few	TRBJ2-3	TRBD1	CASSFRGITDTQYF	TGTGCCAGCAGCTTCAGGGGGATCACAGATACGCAGTATTTT
TRBV4-2	.	TRBJ2-7	TRBD2	CASSQVVPSGGAYEQYF	TGTGCCAGCAGCCAAGTTGTTCCGAGCGGGGGGGCGTACGAGCAGTACTTC